This T cell receptor (beta chain) was obtained from a study of T cells after yellow fever vaccination. The wider study: In the case of low-cell-number fractions, SMART-Seq v4 Ultra Low Input was used for preparation. Study observations and caveats: The booster saw the reappearance of most primary-vaccination clones (roughly 97% CD4, 88% CD8).

This CDR3 is built from 11 residues. Germline loops: CDR1 MGHRA, CDR2 YSYEKL. This clonotype has a handful of counts. The antigen is unknown. Template-switching 5'RACE yielded the TCR cDNA; a universal primer site and UMIs were added in the process. Via MiXCR, TCRdb re-called the 5' RACE reads, giving one row per CDR3 protein. The data contain around 340,000 distinct CDR3 sequences, 8.7% of them seen just once; the ten biggest clones take up under 20%. This sample comprised PBMCs, obtained on the day of the first yellow fever vaccination. This TCR derives from a man aged 18 to 30 who received the YFV17D yellow fever vaccine. The rearrangement links TRBV4-1 to TRBJ2-7; tentatively, D is TRBD2 (6 bases). The CDR3 sequence: CGVVGGREQYV. The CDR3 DNA reads as TGCGGCGTCGTGGGGGGTCGCGAGCAGTACGTC.